This TCR beta chain was sequenced for a study of cytomegalovirus exposure and HLA in healthy donors. Whole-study findings and limits: No immune exposure information besides CMV serostatus was available. From TCR beta sequences, most subjects' HLA-A and HLA-B alleles were reportedly predicted accurately.

Vbeta (60) and Jbeta (13) primers were used in the PCR. The assay was immunoSEQ multiplex PCR, and TCRdb's table has in-frame clones only and misses some. The repertoire includes under 200,000 clones, under 90% of them detected once, and about 1.5% sits in the top ten. Though probably carrying unrecorded immune exposures, donors were nominally healthy at sampling. Germline V CDR1 and CDR2: SGHVS, FQNEAQ. This CDR3 contains 15 residues. Losses at the gene ends were 5 bases for V and 3 bases for J; bases not matched to a gene: 4. As to this clone: Its antigen is not known.

Sequencing was performed on PBMCs. The origin of this receptor is a male donor in good health and CMV-seronegative. The chain carries TRBV7-8 and TRBJ2-3; 11 nucleotides match TRBD2. CDR3 region: CASSQTSGKTDTQYF. CDR3 nucleotides: TGTGCCAGCAGCCAGACTAGCGGGAAAACAGATACGCAGTATTTT.